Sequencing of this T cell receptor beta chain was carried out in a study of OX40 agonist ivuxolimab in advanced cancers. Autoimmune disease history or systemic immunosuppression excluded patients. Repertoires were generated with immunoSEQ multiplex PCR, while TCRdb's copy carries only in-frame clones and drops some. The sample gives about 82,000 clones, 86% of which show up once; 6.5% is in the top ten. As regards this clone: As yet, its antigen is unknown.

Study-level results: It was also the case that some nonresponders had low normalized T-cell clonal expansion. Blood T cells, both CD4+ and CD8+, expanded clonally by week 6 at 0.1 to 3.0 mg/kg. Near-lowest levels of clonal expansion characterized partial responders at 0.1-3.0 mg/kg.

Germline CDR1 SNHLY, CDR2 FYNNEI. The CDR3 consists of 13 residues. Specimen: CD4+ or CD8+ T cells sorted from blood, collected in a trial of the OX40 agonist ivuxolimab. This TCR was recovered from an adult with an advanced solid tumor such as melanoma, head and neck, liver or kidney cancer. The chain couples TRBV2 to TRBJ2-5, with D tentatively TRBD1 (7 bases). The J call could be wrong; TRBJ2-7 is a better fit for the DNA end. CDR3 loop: CASGGGASYEQYF. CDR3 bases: TGTGCCAGCGGAGGGGGCGCCTCCTACGAGCAGTACTTC.